The 27 T cell receptor beta chains below were found in one sample sequenced in a study of identical twins. TCRdb redid the calling of the 5' RACE reads with MiXCR, one entry per CDR3 protein. The table has approximately 700,000 distinct CDR3 sequences, around 6.1% seen once; the top ten hold about 2%. The sample consisted of naive T cells sorted from blood. Receptors originate from a man aged 18 to 30 in good health.

The sample holds one count of this clonotype. The V gene is TRBV7-6, the J gene TRBJ2-2, with 7 bases matching TRBD2. From germline, CDR1 is SGHVS and CDR2 FNYEAQ. The J segment lost 4 bases and the V segment lost 0 bases, leaving 11 bases of the junction unmatched. This CDR3 is 18 amino acids long. As DNA, the CDR3 is TGTGCCAGCAGCTTAGCGCCTTTGCGGGAGAGGGGCACCGGGGAGCTGTTTTTT. This sequence encodes CASSLAPLRERGTGELFF.

This clonotype was seen many times. The DNA of the CDR3 is TGCGCCAGCAGGGGACTAGCGGTGAGGGGGGAGCTGTTTTTT. It yields the protein CASRGLAVRGELFF. J is TRBJ2-2 and V is TRBV4-1; 11 bases fit TRBD2. CDR1 and CDR2 from the germline V gene are MGHRA and YSYEKL. The CDR3 totals 14 residues. Trimming took 6 bases from V and 8 from J; bases not matched to a gene: 5.

In this sample, this clonotype turned up a few times. The genes are TRBV5-1 and TRBJ1-1; 7 positions agree with TRBD1. Trimming cost V 8 bases and J 4 bases; bases outside gene matches: 8. The germline CDR1 and CDR2 sequences are SGHRS and YFSETQ. This CDR3 comprises 13 residues. CDR3: CASGDRLGTEAFF. The DNA of the CDR3 is TGCGCCAGTGGGGACAGATTGGGCACTGAAGCTTTCTTT. The full variable domain, with the rest looked up from reference TRBV5-1 and TRBJ1-1, is KAGVTQTPRYLIKTRGQQVTLSCSPISGHRSVSWYQQTPGQGLQFLFEYFSETQRNKGNFPGRFSGRQFSNSRSEMNVSTLELGDSALYLCASGDRLGTEAFFGQGTRLTVV.

This rearrangement joins TRBV5-6 to TRBJ1-3; D remains unclear. This CDR3 has 14 residues. V gave up 2 bases and J gave up 2 bases, with 8 bases separating them. Germline CDR1 and CDR2: SGHDT and YYEEEE. CDR3 sequence: CASSFSDPGNTIYF. In nucleotides, the CDR3 is TGTGCCAGCAGCTTCTCGGACCCTGGAAACACCATATATTTT.

This clonotype appeared many times. The chain recombines TRBV20-1 with TRBJ2-1, with a tentative D call TRBD2 (5 bases). Germline V gene sequence: CDR1 DFQATT, CDR2 SNEGSKA (reference sequence). CDR3 size: 14 residues. V dropped 0 bases and J dropped 7 bases, with 13 bases sitting between them. The CDR3, as DNA: TGCAGTGCTAGAGATCTGTTACTAGGGAATGAGCAGTTCTTC. Its translation is CSARDLLLGNEQFF.

At least ten counts were recorded for this clonotype. The chain has TRBV20-1 and TRBJ2-1; D perhaps matches TRBD2 (6 bases). Trimming took 4 bases from V and 3 from J, leaving 13 bases between them. This CDR3 contains 14 residues. Germline lookup yields CDR1 DFQATT and CDR2 SNEGSKA (reference sequence). CDR3 bases: TGCAGTGCTACCGGCGGAGCGGGCTACAATGAGCAGTTCTTC. Translated, it gives CSATGGAGYNEQFF.

This clonotype was recorded a few times. The chain has TRBV7-9 and TRBJ2-5; 7 bases are shared with TRBD2. Germline assignment: CDR1 SEHNR and CDR2 FQNEAQ (reference sequence). CDR3 size: 16 residues. V trimming: 3 bases; J trimming: 4 bases; junction bases outside the gene matches: 11. CDR3 nucleotide sequence: TGTGCCAGCAGCTTCCTATCCGGAGCGGGAAGAGAGACCCAGTACTTC. Its translation is CASSFLSGAGRETQYF.

This clonotype was observed many times. This chain connects TRBV29-1 to TRBJ2-5; TRBD2 matches at 14 bases. CDR1 and CDR2 (germline): SQVTM, ANQGSEA. The ends lost 3 bases at V and 4 bases at J; junction bases unmatched: 7. The CDR3 is 16 amino acids. CDR3 protein: CSVEGLAGVHGETQYF. CDR3 nucleotides: TGCAGCGTTGAGGGACTAGCGGGAGTCCATGGAGAGACCCAGTACTTC.

The rearrangement uses TRBV5-4 and TRBJ2-7; 10 bases map to TRBD2. The CDR3 contains 17 residues. Germline V gives CDR1 SGHNT, CDR2 YYREEE (reference sequence). Germline trimming cut 1 base from V and 1 base from J; bases unmatched to any gene: 8. The CDR3 nucleotides are TGTGCCAGCAGCTTGAGGGGGAAGCGGGAGGGGTCCTACGAGCAGTACGTC. As protein: CASSLRGKREGSYEQYV.

This clonotype was seen ten or more times. This rearrangement joins TRBV5-1 to TRBJ2-5; tentatively, D is TRBD2 (7 bases). The germline CDR1 and CDR2 sequences are SGHRS and YFSETQ. The CDR3 consists of 15 residues. With 4 bases removed from V and 2 bases from J, the gap between germline ends came to 15 bases. The CDR3 sequence: CASSPLQGGQETQYF. The DNA for the CDR3 is TGCGCCAGCAGCCCGCTACAGGGAGGGCAAGAGACCCAGTACTTC.

This clonotype was observed a handful of times. V usage is TRBV9 and J usage is TRBJ1-2; D perhaps matches TRBD1 (5 bases). Germline V CDR1 and CDR2: SGDLS, YYNGEE. The V gene lost 3 bases and the J gene lost 3 bases, with 15 bases spanning the gap. There are 15 residues in the CDR3. The DNA for the CDR3 is TGTGCCAGCAGCGGAATACAGGAGCACGACTATGGCTACACCTTC. Its translation: CASSGIQEHDYGYTF. The variable domain in full, completed from reference TRBV9 and TRBJ1-2, reads DSGVTQTPKHLITATGQRVTLRCSPRSGDLSVYWYQQSLDQGLQFLIQYYNGEERAKGNILERFSAQQFPDLHSELNLSSLELGDSALYFCASSGIQEHDYGYTFGSGTRLTVV.

A remark on this clonotype: A read error is likely, as this CDR3 ends without the conserved phenylalanine or tryptophan. This sequence joins TRBV20-1 and TRBJ1-2; 10 bases map to TRBD1. The J segment lost 3 bases and the V segment lost 4 bases, leaving 8 bases of the junction unmatched. CDR1 DFQATT and CDR2 SNEGSKA come from the germline V gene (reference sequence). CDR3 size: 15 residues. CDR3 DNA: TGCAGTGCTAAGCCGGGACAGGGGCTTTACTATGGCTACACCTCC. The encoded protein is CSAKPGQGLYYGYTS.

The sample holds a few counts of this clonotype. The J gene is TRBJ2-5, the V gene TRBV20-1; TRBD2 agrees at 7 bases. With 5 bases clipped from V and 2 bases from J, the junction kept 5 bases outside the gene matches. CDR3 length: 13 amino acids. CDR1 is DFQATT, CDR2 SNEGSKA, per germline (reference sequence). DNA of the CDR3: TGCAGTGCTCTGGGACTACTGCAAGAGACCCAGTACTTC. It encodes CSALGLLQETQYF.

This clonotype was observed a single time. The chain combines TRBV7-3 with TRBJ2-1; possibly TRBD2 for D (5 bases). Looked up from germline, CDR1 is SGHTA and CDR2 is FQGTGA. The CDR3 runs to 13 residues. The ends were cut back, 5 bases at V and 8 bases at J, with 13 bases in the middle. CDR3 DNA: TGTGCCAGCAGCCCTGGGAGTCTCCATGAGCAGTTCTTC. Amino acid sequence: CASSPGSLHEQFF.

J is TRBJ2-1 and V is TRBV28; D not resolved. The CDR3 contains 15 residues. Germline CDR1 is MDHEN and CDR2 is SYDVKM. V gave up 3 bases and J gave up 2 bases, with 11 bases separating them. The CDR3 protein is CASSLHTRAYNEQFF. The CDR3 DNA sequence: TGTGCCAGCAGTTTGCACACTCGCGCCTACAATGAGCAGTTCTTC.

This clonotype was observed a few times. The chain has TRBV20-1 and TRBJ2-7; D gene uncertain. Germline CDR1 is DFQATT and CDR2 is SNEGSKA (reference sequence). The CDR3 extends over 13 amino acids. Trimming left V 1 base short and J 2 bases short, with 9 bases between. This CDR3 reads CSARGDKTYEQYV. For the CDR3, the DNA is TGCAGTGCTAGAGGCGACAAAACCTACGAGCAGTACGTC.

The chain joins TRBV19 to TRBJ1-1; tentatively, D is TRBD1 (6 bases). Trimming left V 4 bases short and J 4 bases short, with 10 bases between. The CDR3 is 13 amino acids. Germline CDR1 is LNHDA and CDR2 is SQIVND (reference sequence). This CDR3 is CASSRDTTTEAFF. CDR3 sequence (DNA): TGTGCCAGTAGTAGGGACACCACCACTGAAGCTTTCTTT.

V usage is TRBV6-5 and J usage is TRBJ2-1; D gene uncertain. This CDR3 spans 14 amino acids. Germline lookup yields CDR1 MNHEY and CDR2 SVGAGI. The ends were cut back, 2 bases at V and 5 bases at J, with 10 bases in the middle. DNA for the CDR3: TGTGCCAGCAGTTACGGGGTCGCGAACAATGAGCAGTTCTTC. Translating it yields CASSYGVANNEQFF.

Many counts were recorded for this clonotype. The chain is built from TRBV28 and TRBJ2-7; tentative D call: TRBD1 (5 bases). Germline assignment: CDR1 MDHEN and CDR2 SYDVKM. The V gene lost 3 bases and the J gene lost 4 bases, with 19 bases spanning the gap. This CDR3 contains 16 residues. The CDR3 coding sequence is TGTGCCAGCAGTTTTCCGGAGATCAGGGCGGAGTACGAGCAGTACTTC. It specifies CASSFPEIRAEYEQYF.

This clonotype was seen a handful of times. V and J are TRBV6-5 and TRBJ2-2; 9 bases are shared with TRBD1. Germline V CDR1 and CDR2: MNHEY, SVGAGI. Trimming cost V 1 base and J 7 bases; bases outside gene matches: 4. CDR3 length: 15 amino acids. CDR3 nucleotide sequence: TGTGCCAGCAGTTACTGGGACAGGGATCTCGGGGAGCTGTTTTTT. Translating gives CASSYWDRDLGELFF.

This clonotype was recorded many times. The chain has TRBV7-2 and TRBJ2-1; 8 bases agree with TRBD1. The CDR3 totals 13 residues. Germline V gene data show CDR1 as SGHTA and CDR2 as FQGNSA. V was clipped by 1 base and J by 9 bases; unmatched bases: 2. In DNA, the CDR3 is TGTGCCAGCAGCTTAGTCACAGGGGGTGAGCAGTTCTTC. It translates to CASSLVTGGEQFF. The variable domain in full, with the rest retrieved from reference TRBV7-2 and TRBJ2-1, is GAGVSQSPSNKVTEKGKDVELRCDPISGHTALYWYRQSLGQGLEFLIYFQGNSAPDKSGLPSDRFSAERTGGSVSTLTIQRTQQEDSAVYLCASSLVTGGEQFFGPGTRLTVL.

This clonotype has at least ten counts. The chain is built from TRBV5-1 and TRBJ2-5; TRBD2 might be the D (5 bases). The CDR3 length is 15 residues. V was pared by 4 bases and J by 4 bases, with 17 bases between. From germline, CDR1 is SGHRS and CDR2 YFSETQ. CDR3 protein: CASSLTPKGRETQYF. In DNA, the CDR3 is TGCGCCAGCAGCCTCACACCGAAAGGGAGAGAGACCCAGTACTTC.

The chain has TRBV10-3 and TRBJ2-5; no definite D call. The CDR3 is made up of 17 amino acids. V was cut by 0 bases and J by 0 bases, with 14 bases left in between. Germline V lookup: CDR1 ENHRY, CDR2 SYGVKD. The CDR3 sequence: CAISESRKMTYQETQYF. The CDR3 bases are TGTGCCATCAGTGAGTCCAGAAAAATGACGTACCAAGAGACCCAGTACTTC.

There are many counts of this clonotype. This chain joins TRBV6-1 and TRBJ2-7, with 7 positions matching TRBD1. The CDR3 is 14 amino acids. CDR1 and CDR2 (germline): MNHNS, SASEGT. Losses at the gene ends were 6 bases for V and 1 base for J; bases not matched to a gene: 6. CDR3 protein: CASSLRQGSYEQYV. CDR3 nucleotides: TGTGCCAGCAGCCTCCGACAGGGTTCCTACGAGCAGTACGTC.

The V gene is TRBV7-6, the J gene TRBJ2-3; possible D gene TRBD2, 6 bases. V was trimmed by 5 bases and J by 2 bases, leaving 11 bases between them. CDR1 and CDR2 (germline): SGHVS, FNYEAQ. The CDR3 covers 14 residues. CDR3 sequence reads: CASSRGTVTDTQYF. CDR3 sequence (DNA): TGTGCCAGCAGCCGGGGGACCGTCACAGATACGCAGTATTTT.

This clonotype was observed a handful of times. The chain recombines TRBV18 with TRBJ2-7; 8 bases map to TRBD1. This CDR3 is built from 15 residues. Germline trimming cut 4 bases from V and 7 bases from J; bases unmatched to any gene: 12. Germline loops: CDR1 KGHSH, CDR2 LQKENI. CDR3 bases: TGTGCCAGCTCACGCCACACTGGACAGGGCAGGGAGCAGTACGTC. It codes for CASSRHTGQGREQYV.

Comments on this clonotype: The conserved closing phenylalanine or tryptophan is absent in this CDR3, likely reflecting a read error. This chain uses TRBV7-9 with TRBJ2-7; TRBD2 matches at 8 bases. There are 15 residues in the CDR3. Germline CDR1 SEHNR, CDR2 FQNEAQ (reference sequence). The trim removed 5 bases at V and 2 bases at J, leaving 8 bases unmatched. This CDR3 reads CASSEPGTSTYEQYL. Here the CDR3 DNA reads TGTGCCAGCAGCGAACCCGGGACTAGTACCTACGAGCAGTACCTC.